The 14 T cell receptor beta chains in this list originate from one sample, sequenced in a study of blood T cell repertoires in COVID-19. Here immunoSEQ multiplex PCR was the method, and the copy in TCRdb shows in-frame clones only, minus some. The sample holds fewer than 200,000 clones, over 75% seen once. The sequencing sample was made of peripheral blood. Receptor source: a woman aged 70 to 79 with acute or convalescent COVID-19.

The chain carries TRBV10-2 and TRBJ2-1, with D maybe TRBD1 (6 bases). The CDR3 consists of 13 residues. V lost 6 bases and J lost 4, with 10 bases in between. Germline V CDR1 and CDR2: WSHSY, SAAADI. CDR3 nucleotide sequence: TGCGCCAGCAGGACAGGCCGGTACAATGAGCAGTTCTTC. Its translation is CASRTGRYNEQFF.

This chain links TRBV3-1 (or the pseudogene TRBV3-2) with TRBJ2-3; D not certain. Per the germline V gene, CDR1 is LGHDT and CDR2 is YNNKEL (reference sequence). CDR3 length: 14 amino acids. Trimming stripped 3 bases from V and 0 bases from J, with 7 bases between. CDR3 DNA sequence: TGTGCCAGCAGCCAGATGACTAGCACAGATACGCAGTATTTT. Amino acids: CASSQMTSTDTQYF.

The V gene is TRBV5-1, the J gene TRBJ1-2, with 10 positions matching TRBD1. The V gene end was trimmed by 4 bases and the J gene end by 3 bases; junction bases not matched to a gene: 15. This CDR3 region has 18 residues. The V gene's germline CDR1 is SGHRS and CDR2 YFSETQ. As DNA, the CDR3 is TGCGCCAGCAGCATGTCCGGGACAGGGGAAGGTTTTGACTATGGCTACACCTTC. It specifies CASSMSGTGEGFDYGYTF.

The chain recombines TRBV7-3 with TRBJ2-5; D not resolved. V gave up 3 bases and J gave up 5 bases, with 10 bases separating them. Germline CDR1 is SGHTA and CDR2 is FQGTGA. This CDR3 is built from 13 residues. CDR3 sequence: CASSFQFGETQYF. The CDR3 DNA reads TGTGCCAGCAGCTTCCAGTTCGGGGAGACCCAGTACTTC.

V gene TRBV19 combines with J gene TRBJ1-5; a weak D match, TRBD1 (5 bases). Trimming shortened V by 3 bases and J by 3 bases, and 15 bases separated the two germline ends. Germline CDR1 reads LNHDA; CDR2 reads SQIVND (reference sequence). The length of the CDR3 is 16 residues. For the CDR3, the DNA is TGTGCCAGTAGTATGAACTTTGGGGCTCCCAATCAGCCCCAGCATTTT. Its protein is CASSMNFGAPNQPQHF. The variable domain in full, with the rest retrieved from reference TRBV19 and TRBJ1-5, is DGGITQSPKYLFRKEGQNVTLSCEQNLNHDAMYWYRQDPGQGLRLIYYSQIVNDFQKGDIAEGYSVSREKKESFPLTVTSAQKNPTAFYLCASSMNFGAPNQPQHFGDGTRLSIL.

This clone has a handful of counts. The chain has TRBV30 and TRBJ1-6; TRBD1 agrees at 10 bases. J lost 7 bases, V lost 4 bases, and 4 bases had no gene match. Germline V gene lookup returns CDR1 GTSNPN and CDR2 SVGIG (reference sequence). The CDR3 covers 14 residues. The CDR3 DNA reads TGTGCCTGGAAGGGACAGGGGTACAATTCACCCCTCCACTTT. Amino acids: CAWKGQGYNSPLHF.

Only a few counts were recorded for this clone. V and J are TRBV9 and TRBJ1-4; possible D gene TRBD1, 5 bases. Germline V CDR1 and CDR2: SGDLS, YYNGEE. CDR3 length equals 14 residues. V shed 4 bases and J shed 1 base, with 8 bases lying between them. CDR3 loop: CASSRDRTNEKLFF. Written as DNA, the CDR3 is TGTGCCAGCAGCCGAGACAGAACTAATGAAAAACTGTTTTTT. The full variable domain, rest sourced from reference TRBV9 and TRBJ1-4, is DSGVTQTPKHLITATGQRVTLRCSPRSGDLSVYWYQQSLDQGLQFLIQYYNGEERAKGNILERFSAQQFPDLHSELNLSSLELGDSALYFCASSRDRTNEKLFFGSGTQLSVL.

The chain's CDR3 is CASSETRGQPQHF. In nucleotides, the CDR3 is TGTGCCAGTTCGGAGACACGGGGTCAGCCCCAGCATTTT. This chain connects TRBV19 to TRBJ1-5, with D uncertain. The CDR3 sequence is 13 residues long. Between the trimmed V and J ends, which lost 8 bases and 6 bases, there was a span of 14 bases. Germline V gives CDR1 LNHDA, CDR2 SQIVND (reference sequence).

This clone was seen just once. The chain combines TRBV6-2 or TRBV6-3 with TRBJ2-1; unclear D gene. CDR3 size: 17 residues. Trimming pared 0 bases from V and 0 bases from J, leaving 12 bases between. Germline values: CDR1 MNHEY, CDR2 SVGEGT. CDR3 sequence reads: CASSYSPSTSSYNEQFF. In DNA, the CDR3 is TGTGCCAGCAGTTACTCCCCCTCGACAAGCTCCTACAATGAGCAGTTCTTC.

The chain is built from TRBV10-1 and TRBJ1-1; D is ambiguous. This CDR3 region has 12 residues. CDR1 is WNHNN and CDR2 is SYGVQD in the germline V gene (reference sequence). V was trimmed by 4 bases and J by 3 bases, leaving 6 bases between them. The CDR3 loop is CASSGPYTEAFF. In DNA form, the CDR3 reads TGCGCCAGCAGTGGTCCTTACACTGAAGCTTTCTTT.

The chain carries TRBV10-2 and TRBJ2-1; D might be TRBD2 (5 bases). The CDR3 loop spans 12 amino acids. Per the germline V gene, CDR1 is WSHSY and CDR2 is SAAADI. V shed 6 bases and J shed 10 bases, with 13 bases lying between them. In DNA, the CDR3 is TGCGCCAGCAGCGAGCGAGGGTACGAGCAGTTCTTC. Translating it yields CASSERGYEQFF.

The chain links TRBV7-3 to TRBJ1-6, with D possibly TRBD1 on 5 matching bases. In germline, CDR1 is SGHTA, CDR2 FQGTGA. The V end lost 1 base, the J end lost 8 bases, and 15 bases lay between the germline ends. The CDR3 spans 16 residues. The CDR3 sequence: CASSLRGDARHSPLHF. In nucleotides, the CDR3 is TGTGCCAGCAGCTTAAGGGGGGACGCTCGCCATTCACCCCTCCACTTT.

The genes are TRBV7-9 and TRBJ2-3; 9 bases line up with TRBD2. Germline V CDR1 and CDR2: SEHNR, FQNEAQ (reference sequence). Losses at the gene ends were 5 bases for V and 4 bases for J; bases not matched to a gene: 13. There are 17 residues in the CDR3. CDR3 in amino acids: CASSPERGGRAPDTQYF. Here the CDR3 DNA reads TGTGCCAGCAGCCCCGAAAGAGGCGGGAGGGCCCCAGATACGCAGTATTTT.

Only one count was recorded for this clone. This chain joins TRBV7-3 and TRBJ2-3; the D is unclear. Germline values: CDR1 SGHTA, CDR2 FQGTGA. V dropped 4 bases and J dropped 2 bases, with 10 bases sitting between them. The CDR3 has 14 amino acids. CDR3 coding DNA: TGTGCCAGCAGCTCCCAGGCTTTCACAGATACGCAGTATTTT. Encoded protein: CASSSQAFTDTQYF.